This paragraph reports one TCR beta chain. Its cognate antigen is unknown. Sequencing used immunoSEQ multiplex PCR; TCRdb keeps in-frame clones, though not all of them. The sample holds some 60,000 clones, approximately 92% seen once. This sample stems from a study of T cell responses to AZD1222 COVID-19 vaccine. The CDR3 covers 15 residues. V gave up 0 bases and J gave up 5 bases; unmatched junction bases: 5. CDR1 and CDR2 from the germline V gene are SGHDT and YYEEEE. Study results and caveats: Scientists sampled the repertoires only once the peak T cell response had passed. Baseline seropositives among AZD1222 recipients totaled only five to seven. Unmutated variant regions reportedly attract nearly half of all spike-specific TCRs. There were mostly white British donors and more females than males, and clonal diversity was possibly underestimated.

This rearrangement joins TRBV5-6 to TRBJ1-2, with TRBD1 matching 9 bases. Sequences were derived from peripheral blood, sampled 28 days after the second AZD1222 dose. The receptor was derived from an adult who received the AZD1222 COVID-19 vaccine. The DNA for the CDR3 is TGTGCCAGCAGCTTGGTCGGGACAGGGTTTTATGGCTACACCTTC. It translates to CASSLVGTGFYGYTF. Looking up the rest from reference TRBV5-6 and TRBJ1-2 gives the full variable domain: DAGVTQSPTHLIKTRGQQVTLRCSPKSGHDTVSWYQQALGQGPQFIFQYYEEEERQRGNFPDRFSGHQFPNYSSELNVNALLLGDSALYLCASSLVGTGFYGYTFGSGTRLTVV.